The rows below give T cell receptor beta chains drawn from one sample of a study of blood T cell repertoires in COVID-19. Clones were sequenced by immunoSEQ multiplex PCR, and TCRdb holds only the in-frame ones, with some missing. In the table there are 250,000 or so clones, about 85% of which are singletons. Sequencing used peripheral blood. The source is a young man with active or convalescent COVID-19. Each CDR3 is given with its conserved first and last residue. D genes are given only for firm matches. Not every row has a clone size; where given, it reads once, few, many or a size class.

CASRSLGGRNTGELFF TGTGCCAGCAGGTCCTTGGGAGGGAGGAACACCGGGGAGCTGTTTTTT TRBJ2-2 TRBD2 TRBV7-6 NA
CASKVGGETDTQYF TGTGCCAGCAAGGTGGGCGGGGAGACAGATACGCAGTATTTT TRBJ2-3 NA TRBV28 NA
CASSEWGKQFF TGTGCCAGCAGTGAGTGGGGCAAGCAGTTCTTC TRBJ2-1 NA TRBV2 once
CASSLGQVQETQYF TGTGCCAGCAGTTTAGGACAGGTCCAAGAGACCCAGTACTTC TRBJ2-5 TRBD1 TRBV28 NA
CASSSREGGPYEQYF TGTGCCAGCAGTTCAAGGGAGGGAGGGCCCTACGAGCAGTACTTC TRBJ2-7 TRBD2 TRBV27 NA
CASSLVIQGWNTEAFF TGTGCCAGCAGCTTGGTGATACAGGGATGGAACACTGAAGCTTTCTTT TRBJ1-1 NA TRBV5-5 NA
CASSSGPGTSGGRPYNEQFF TGCGCCAGCAGCTCGGGTCCCGGGACTAGCGGGGGGCGGCCCTACAATGAGCAGTTCTTC TRBJ2-1 TRBD2 TRBV5-1 NA
CASSPQGGNMNTEAFF TGTGCCAGCAGCCCTCAAGGGGGCAACATGAACACTGAAGCTTTCTTT TRBJ1-1 TRBD1 TRBV9 NA
CASSLGLAKNNEQFF TGTGCCAGCAGCTTAGGACTAGCGAAGAACAATGAGCAGTTCTTC TRBJ2-1 TRBD2 TRBV7-2 NA
CASSVAVQGTDTQYF TGTGCCAGCAGCGTAGCGGTCCAGGGCACAGATACGCAGTATTTT TRBJ2-3 NA TRBV9 NA
CAIRQGASWTEAFF TGTGCCATCAGACAGGGGGCCAGCTGGACTGAAGCTTTCTTT TRBJ1-1 TRBD1 TRBV10-3 NA
CASSLRGGASSRNGYTF TGTGCCAGCAGCTTAAGAGGTGGGGCCTCCTCGCGGAATGGCTACACCTTC TRBJ1-2 NA TRBV7-2 NA
CASSPWTSGTYNEQFF TGTGCCAGCAGCCCCTGGACTAGCGGGACCTACAATGAGCAGTTCTTC TRBJ2-1 TRBD2 TRBV11-1 NA
CASSHRLTTDTQYF TGTGCCAGCAGCCATAGACTTACCACAGATACGCAGTATTTT TRBJ2-3 NA TRBV13 NA
CASSLAGQGRAFF TGCGCCAGCAGCTTGGCCGGGCAGGGTCGAGCTTTCTTT TRBJ1-1 NA TRBV5-1 NA
CASSGGQGSYGYTF TGTGCCAGCAGCGGGGGCCAGGGGAGCTATGGCTACACCTTC TRBJ1-2 NA TRBV9 many
CASSQAGSAYEQYF TGCGCCAGCAGCCAGGCAGGATCTGCCTACGAGCAGTACTTC TRBJ2-7 NA TRBV4-1 NA
CASSLSQAPSYGYTF TGTGCCAGCAGCTTGTCGCAGGCTCCTTCCTATGGCTACACCTTC TRBJ1-2 NA TRBV5-5 NA
CASSQVQGTDTQYF TGCGCCAGCAGCCAAGTTCAGGGTACAGATACGCAGTATTTT TRBJ2-3 NA TRBV4-1 NA
CASSTTSGGGTGELFF TGTGCCAGCAGCACGACTAGCGGGGGCGGCACCGGGGAGCTGTTTTTT TRBJ2-2 TRBD2 TRBV5-4 NA
CASSWPQYF TGTGCCAGCAGTTGGCCCCAGTACTTC TRBJ2-5 NA TRBV28 NA
CASSFHQYNEQFF TGTGCCAGCAGCTTTCATCAATACAATGAGCAGTTCTTC TRBJ2-1 NA TRBV11-2 NA
CARTTACYGYTF TGCGCCAGAACGACAGCCTGCTATGGCTACACCTTC TRBJ1-2 NA TRBV10-1 NA
CASSLVRDTQYF TGTGCCAGCAGCTTAGTGCGTGATACGCAGTATTTT TRBJ2-3 NA TRBV11-2 once
CASSPPGQDYGYTF TGTGCCAGCTCACCACCGGGCCAGGACTATGGCTACACCTTC TRBJ1-2 NA TRBV18 NA
CASSHLPRGGADQPQHF TGTGCCAGCAGCCACCTCCCTAGGGGGGGCGCCGATCAGCCCCAGCATTTT TRBJ1-5 NA TRBV28 NA
CASSLRAPLPLGEQYF TGTGCCAGCAGCTTAAGGGCTCCCCTCCCTCTGGGCGAGCAGTACTTC TRBJ2-7 NA TRBV7-3 once
CASSSMGGYTF TGTGCCAGCAGCTCCATGGGCGGCTACACCTTC TRBJ1-2 NA TRBV13 NA
CASSLTSGGELFF TGTGCCAGCAGCCTAACTAGCGGCGGGGAGCTGTTTTTT TRBJ2-2 TRBD2 TRBV5-8 NA
CASTLREGSGELFF TGTGCCAGCACCCTAAGGGAGGGATCCGGGGAGCTGTTTTTT TRBJ2-2 TRBD2 TRBV2 NA
CASSPLGFPTNEKLFF TGTGCCAGCAGCCCCCTCGGTTTTCCCACTAATGAAAAACTGTTTTTT TRBJ1-4 NA TRBV28 NA
CASSIGGRLPTEAFF TGTGCCAGTAGTATAGGGGGGCGGCTGCCCACTGAAGCTTTCTTT TRBJ1-1 NA TRBV19 once
CASSVGRDRSTGELFF TGTGCCAGCAGCGTAGGACGGGACAGGTCGACCGGGGAGCTGTTTTTT TRBJ2-2 TRBD1 TRBV9 NA
CASTTGGPEAFF TGTGCCAGCACCACAGGGGGGCCTGAAGCTTTCTTT TRBJ1-1 TRBD1 TRBV28 NA
CASRPGQVAEAFF TGTGCCAGCAGACCAGGACAGGTCGCTGAAGCTTTCTTT TRBJ1-1 TRBD1 TRBV5-4 NA
CASSLPRGGRPDTQYF TGCGCCAGCAGCTTGCCGAGGGGGGGCCGACCAGATACGCAGTATTTT TRBJ2-3 NA TRBV5-1 NA
CASSPEDRPYGYTF TGTGCCAGCAGCCCCGAGGACAGGCCCTATGGCTACACCTTC TRBJ1-2 TRBD1 TRBV7-8 NA
CASSGQGAINSNQPQHF TGTGCCAGCAGCGGACAGGGGGCGATCAATAGCAATCAGCCCCAGCATTTT TRBJ1-5 TRBD1 TRBV7-8 NA
CASSSTGSYGYTF TGTGCCAGCAGCTCGACAGGGTCCTATGGCTACACCTTC TRBJ1-2 TRBD1 TRBV7-2 NA
CASSQDRGSPLHF TGCGCCAGCAGCCAAGATCGGGGGTCACCCCTCCACTTT TRBJ1-6 NA TRBV4-3 NA
CASSPTGGISYEQYF TGTGCCAGCAGCCCTACAGGGGGGATCTCCTACGAGCAGTACTTC TRBJ2-7 TRBD1 TRBV27 NA
CATSDPDRHQETQYF TGTGCCACCAGTGATCCCGACAGGCACCAAGAGACCCAGTACTTC TRBJ2-5 NA TRBV24-1 NA
CASSPDPGRSGNTIYF TGCGCCAGCAGCCCCGACCCTGGGCGCTCTGGAAACACCATATATTTT TRBJ1-3 NA TRBV5-1 NA
CASSKPGTGSGYGYTF TGTGCCAGCAGCAAACCTGGGACAGGGAGTGGCTATGGCTACACCTTC TRBJ1-2 TRBD1 TRBV9 NA
CASRPGQFSGNTIYF TGTGCCAGCAGGCCGGGACAGTTCTCTGGAAACACCATATATTTT TRBJ1-3 TRBD1 TRBV27 NA
CASSLKAGLAETQYF TGTGCCAGCAGCTTAAAGGCCGGCCTAGCCGAGACCCAGTACTTC TRBJ2-5 NA TRBV7-3 NA
CASRDRGGSYNEQFF TGTGCCAGTAGGGACAGGGGAGGCTCCTACAATGAGCAGTTCTTC TRBJ2-1 TRBD1 TRBV19 NA
CASTIQGASDEQYF TGCGCCAGCACTATACAGGGGGCTTCGGACGAGCAGTACTTC TRBJ2-7 TRBD1 TRBV5-1 NA
CASSVDRGEAFF TGTGCCAGCAGCGTGGACAGGGGCGAAGCTTTCTTT TRBJ1-1 TRBD1 TRBV7-9 NA
CASSDLAGFTGELFF TGTGCCAGCAGCGACCTAGCGGGGTTCACCGGGGAGCTGTTTTTT TRBJ2-2 TRBD2 TRBV7-3 NA
CASSQYRGNQPQHF TGTGCCAGCAGCCAATACAGGGGGAATCAGCCCCAGCATTTT TRBJ1-5 TRBD1 TRBV3-1/TRBV3-2 NA
CASGSDREQFF TGTGCCAGCGGCTCCGACAGGGAGCAGTTCTTC TRBJ2-1 NA TRBV11-2 NA
CASSLHISYEQYF TGTGCCAGCAGTTTACACATCTCCTACGAGCAGTACTTC TRBJ2-7 NA TRBV28 NA
CASSMTVTEAFF TGTGCCAGCAGCATGACAGTCACTGAAGCTTTCTTT TRBJ1-1 NA TRBV6-5 NA
CASTAYQPGDYGYTF TGTGCCAGCACCGCATACCAGCCAGGGGACTATGGCTACACCTTC TRBJ1-2 NA TRBV28 NA
CASSLEGLYYEQYF TGTGCCAGCAGCTTAGAGGGGCTCTACTACGAGCAGTACTTC TRBJ2-7 NA TRBV7-2 NA